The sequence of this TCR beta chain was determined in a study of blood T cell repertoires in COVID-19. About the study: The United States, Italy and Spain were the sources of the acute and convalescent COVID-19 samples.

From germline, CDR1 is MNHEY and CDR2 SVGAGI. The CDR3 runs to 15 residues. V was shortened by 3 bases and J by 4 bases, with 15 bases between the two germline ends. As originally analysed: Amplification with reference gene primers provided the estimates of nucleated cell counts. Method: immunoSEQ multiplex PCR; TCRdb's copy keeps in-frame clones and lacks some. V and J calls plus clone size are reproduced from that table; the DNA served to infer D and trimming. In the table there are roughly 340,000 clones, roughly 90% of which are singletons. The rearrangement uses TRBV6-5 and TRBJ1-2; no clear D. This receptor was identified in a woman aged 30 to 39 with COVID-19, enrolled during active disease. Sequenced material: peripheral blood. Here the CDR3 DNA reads TGTGCCAGCAGTTATTCCGGGAACCAGGCCTATGGCTACACCTTC. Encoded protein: CASSYSGNQAYGYTF.